This record looks at one T cell receptor (beta chain) sequence and its context. The protocol was immunoSEQ multiplex PCR, while the TCRdb copy is restricted to in-frame clones and leaves out a portion. Here the sample spans some 800,000 clones, approximately 92% being singletons. This record comes from a study of shared clonotypes between healthy human individuals. Study-wide context: CD4 naive cells filled three plates per donor, CD4 memory three, CD8 naive two and CD8 memory one.

CD45RO-negative, CCR7-selected cells formed the naive CD8 fraction, which excluded terminally differentiated effector memory CD45RA+ cells. Healthy HIV-negative adults without recent acute infections or vaccinations served as donors. Germline V lookup: CDR1 LNHDA, CDR2 SQIVND (reference sequence). V gave up 7 bases and J gave up 10 bases, with 14 bases separating them. The CDR3 contains 12 residues. The gene calls are TRBV19 and TRBJ2-1, with D perhaps matching TRBD1 or TRBD2 (6 bases each). Sequencing was carried out using naive CD8+ T cells sorted from blood. The sequence derives from a man younger than 45 in good health. The CDR3 nucleotides read TGTGCCAGTACACCATCGGGGGCCGAGCAGTTCTTC. Amino acid sequence: CASTPSGAEQFF.